The text below deals with one TCR beta chain. Its matching antigen is unknown. The data originate from a study of blood T cell dynamics during melanoma immunotherapy. Study at large: Patients with metastatic melanoma got pembrolizumab or nivolumab-ipilimumab as first-line care. Study-level points and caveats: Immune-effector CD8+ cells best matched cell-free DNA CDR3 sequences and were most clonal.

As for time point: week 3, after first cycle of checkpoint inhibitor. One draw preceded checkpoint blockade; another followed its first cycle at week 3. Prior systemic cancer therapy, immunosuppressant use and other active malignancies excluded patients. Clones were sequenced by immunoSEQ multiplex PCR, and TCRdb holds only the in-frame ones, with some missing. The table records roughly 16,000 clones, over 90% of them present only once. Germline V gene lookup returns CDR1 MNHNY and CDR2 SVGAGI (reference sequence). With 2 bases removed from V and 1 base from J, the gap between germline ends came to 14 bases. The CDR3 has 16 residues.

The input for sequencing was effector memory CD8+ T cells from blood, taken from a patient treated with checkpoint blockade. This rearrangement joins TRBV6-6 to TRBJ1-1; D possibly corresponds to TRBD1 (6 bases). The origin of this receptor is a human donor with melanoma. In DNA form, the CDR3 reads TGTGCCAGCAGTTACGATGCAGGGGTACCGAACACTGAAGCTTTCTTT. Translating it yields CASSYDAGVPNTEAFF.